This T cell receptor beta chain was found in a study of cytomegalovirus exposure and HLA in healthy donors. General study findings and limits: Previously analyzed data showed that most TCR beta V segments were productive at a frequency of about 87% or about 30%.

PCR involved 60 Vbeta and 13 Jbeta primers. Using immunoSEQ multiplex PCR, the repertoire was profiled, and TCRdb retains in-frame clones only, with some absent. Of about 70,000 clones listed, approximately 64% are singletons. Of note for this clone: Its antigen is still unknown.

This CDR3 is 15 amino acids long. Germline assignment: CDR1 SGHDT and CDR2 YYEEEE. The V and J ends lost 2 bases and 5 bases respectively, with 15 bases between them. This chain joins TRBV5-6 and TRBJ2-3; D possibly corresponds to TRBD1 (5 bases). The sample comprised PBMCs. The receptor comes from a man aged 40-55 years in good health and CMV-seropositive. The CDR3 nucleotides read TGTGCCAGCAGCTTTGACCGAACAGGTGTAGATACGCAGTATTTT. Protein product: CASSFDRTGVDTQYF.